These 2 T cell receptor beta chains came from one sample sequenced in a study of blood T cells in healthy people across ages. PCR was performed a second time for about 7 to 12 cycles using a sample-barcoded 5' primer and a J-beta primer mix. TCRdb reanalysed the 5' RACE reads using MiXCR and keeps one entry per CDR3 protein. The sample has around 1.5 million distinct CDR3 sequences, 34% seen once. Sequences were obtained from blood. The receptors derive from a woman younger than 45 in good health.

This rearrangement joins TRBV5-6 to TRBJ2-5, with D possibly TRBD2 on 6 matching bases. V was trimmed by 4 bases and J by 7 bases, leaving 11 bases between them. This CDR3 spans 12 amino acids. Germline V gives CDR1 SGHDT, CDR2 YYEEEE. This chain's CDR3 is CASSRDGGTQYF. CDR3 nucleotide sequence: TGTGCCAGCAGCCGAGACGGGGGGACCCAGTACTTC.

The chain links TRBV30 to TRBJ2-7; no clear D gene. The CDR3 is 13 amino acids. The V gene's germline CDR1 is GTSNPN and CDR2 SVGIG (reference sequence). The V gene lost 1 base and the J gene lost 4 bases, with 11 bases spanning the gap. CDR3 nucleotides: TGTGCCTGGAGTGCTATCCAGCCTTACGAGCAGTACTTC. Translating gives CAWSAIQPYEQYF.